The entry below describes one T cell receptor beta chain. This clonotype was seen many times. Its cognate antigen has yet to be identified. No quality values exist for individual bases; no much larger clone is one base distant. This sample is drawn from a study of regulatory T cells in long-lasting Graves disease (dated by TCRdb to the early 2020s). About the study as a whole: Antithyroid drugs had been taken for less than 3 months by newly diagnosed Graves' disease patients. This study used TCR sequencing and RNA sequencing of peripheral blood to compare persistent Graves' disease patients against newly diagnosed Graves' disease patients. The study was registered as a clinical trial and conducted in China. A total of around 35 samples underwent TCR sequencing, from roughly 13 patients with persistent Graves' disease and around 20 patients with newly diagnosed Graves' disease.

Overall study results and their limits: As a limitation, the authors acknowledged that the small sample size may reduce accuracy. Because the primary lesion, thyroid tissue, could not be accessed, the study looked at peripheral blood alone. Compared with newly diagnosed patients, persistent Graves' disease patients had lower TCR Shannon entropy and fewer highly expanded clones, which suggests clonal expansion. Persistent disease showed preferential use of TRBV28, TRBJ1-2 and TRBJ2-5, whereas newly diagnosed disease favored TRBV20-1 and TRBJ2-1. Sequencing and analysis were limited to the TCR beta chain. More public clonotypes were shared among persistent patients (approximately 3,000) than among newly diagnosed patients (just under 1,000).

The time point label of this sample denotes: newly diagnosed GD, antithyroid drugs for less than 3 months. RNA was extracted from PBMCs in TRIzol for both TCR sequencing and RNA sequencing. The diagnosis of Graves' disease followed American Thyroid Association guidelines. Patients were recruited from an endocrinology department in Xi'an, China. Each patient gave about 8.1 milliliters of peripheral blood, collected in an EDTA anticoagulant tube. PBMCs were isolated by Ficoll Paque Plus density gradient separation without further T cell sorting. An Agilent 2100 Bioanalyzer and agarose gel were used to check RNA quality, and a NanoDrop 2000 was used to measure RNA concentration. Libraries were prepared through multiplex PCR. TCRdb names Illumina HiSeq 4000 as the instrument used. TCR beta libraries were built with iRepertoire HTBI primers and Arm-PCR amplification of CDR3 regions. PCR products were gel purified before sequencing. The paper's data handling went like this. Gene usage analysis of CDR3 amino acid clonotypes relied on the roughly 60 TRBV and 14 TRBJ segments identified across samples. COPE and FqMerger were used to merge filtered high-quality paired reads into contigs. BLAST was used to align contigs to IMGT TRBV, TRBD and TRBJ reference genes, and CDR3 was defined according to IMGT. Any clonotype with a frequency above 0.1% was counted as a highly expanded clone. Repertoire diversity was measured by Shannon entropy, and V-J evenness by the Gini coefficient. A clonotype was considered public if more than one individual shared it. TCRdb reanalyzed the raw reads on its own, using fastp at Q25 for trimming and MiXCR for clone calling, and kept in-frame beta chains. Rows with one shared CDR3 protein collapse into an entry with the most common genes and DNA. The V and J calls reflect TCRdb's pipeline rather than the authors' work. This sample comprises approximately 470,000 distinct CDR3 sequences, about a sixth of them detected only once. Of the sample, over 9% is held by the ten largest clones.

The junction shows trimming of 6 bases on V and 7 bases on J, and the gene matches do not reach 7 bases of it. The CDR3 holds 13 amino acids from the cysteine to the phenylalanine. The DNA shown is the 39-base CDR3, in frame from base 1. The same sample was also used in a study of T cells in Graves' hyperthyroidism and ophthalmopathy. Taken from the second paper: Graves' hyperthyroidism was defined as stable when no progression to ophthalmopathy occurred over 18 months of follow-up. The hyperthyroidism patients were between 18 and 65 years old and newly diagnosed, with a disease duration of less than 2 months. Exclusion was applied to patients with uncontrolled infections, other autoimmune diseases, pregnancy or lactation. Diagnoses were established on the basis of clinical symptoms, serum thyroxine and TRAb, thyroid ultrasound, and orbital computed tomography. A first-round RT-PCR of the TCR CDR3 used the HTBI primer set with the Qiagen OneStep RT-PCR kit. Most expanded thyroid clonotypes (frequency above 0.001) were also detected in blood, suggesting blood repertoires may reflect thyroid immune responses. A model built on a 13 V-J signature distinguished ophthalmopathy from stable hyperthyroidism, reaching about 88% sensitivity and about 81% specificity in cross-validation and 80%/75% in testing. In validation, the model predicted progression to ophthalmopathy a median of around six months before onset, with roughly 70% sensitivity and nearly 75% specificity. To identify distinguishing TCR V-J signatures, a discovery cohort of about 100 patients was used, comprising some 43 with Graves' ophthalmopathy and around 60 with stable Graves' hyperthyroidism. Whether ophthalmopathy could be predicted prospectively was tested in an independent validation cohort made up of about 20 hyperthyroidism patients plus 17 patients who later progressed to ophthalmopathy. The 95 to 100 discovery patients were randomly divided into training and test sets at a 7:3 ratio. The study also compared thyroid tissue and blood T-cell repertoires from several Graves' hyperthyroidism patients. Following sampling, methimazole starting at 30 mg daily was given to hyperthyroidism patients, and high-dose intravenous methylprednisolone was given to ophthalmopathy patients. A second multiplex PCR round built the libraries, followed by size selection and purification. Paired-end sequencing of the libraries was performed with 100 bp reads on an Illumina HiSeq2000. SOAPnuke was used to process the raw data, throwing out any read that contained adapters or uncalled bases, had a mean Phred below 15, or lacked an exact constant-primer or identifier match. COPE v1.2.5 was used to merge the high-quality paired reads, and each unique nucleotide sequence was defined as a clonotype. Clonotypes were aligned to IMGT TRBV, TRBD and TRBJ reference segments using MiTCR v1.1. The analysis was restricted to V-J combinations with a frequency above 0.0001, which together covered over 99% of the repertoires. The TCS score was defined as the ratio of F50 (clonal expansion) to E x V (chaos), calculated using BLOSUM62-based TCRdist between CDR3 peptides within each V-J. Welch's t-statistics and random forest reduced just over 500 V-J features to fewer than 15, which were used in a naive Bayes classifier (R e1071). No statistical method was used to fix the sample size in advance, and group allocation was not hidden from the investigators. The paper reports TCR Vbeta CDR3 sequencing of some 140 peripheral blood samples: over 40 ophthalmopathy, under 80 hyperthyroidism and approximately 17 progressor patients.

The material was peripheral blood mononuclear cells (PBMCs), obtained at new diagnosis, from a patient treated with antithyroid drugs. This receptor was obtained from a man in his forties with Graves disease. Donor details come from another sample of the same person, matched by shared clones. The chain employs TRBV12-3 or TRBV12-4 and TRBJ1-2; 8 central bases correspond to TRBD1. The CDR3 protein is CASSVGTGGGYTF. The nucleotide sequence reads TGTGCCAGCAGCGTCGGGACAGGTGGTGGCTACACCTTC.